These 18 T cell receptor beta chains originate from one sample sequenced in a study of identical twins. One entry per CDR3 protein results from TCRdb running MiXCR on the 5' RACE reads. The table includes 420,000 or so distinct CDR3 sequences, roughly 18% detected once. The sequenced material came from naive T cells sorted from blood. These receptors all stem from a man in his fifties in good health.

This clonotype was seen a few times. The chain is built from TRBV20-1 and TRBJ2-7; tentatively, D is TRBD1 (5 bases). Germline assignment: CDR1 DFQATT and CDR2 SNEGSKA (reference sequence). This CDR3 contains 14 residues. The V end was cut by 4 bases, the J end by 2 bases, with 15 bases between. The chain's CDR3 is CSAKRRTSPYEQYF. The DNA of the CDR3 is TGCAGTGCTAAACGTCGGACATCACCCTACGAGCAGTACTTC.

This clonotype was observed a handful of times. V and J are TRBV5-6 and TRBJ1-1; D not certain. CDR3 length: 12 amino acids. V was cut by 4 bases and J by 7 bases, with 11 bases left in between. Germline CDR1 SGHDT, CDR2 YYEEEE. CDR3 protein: CASSNPRGEAFF. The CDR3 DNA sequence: TGTGCCAGCAGCAACCCGCGGGGTGAAGCTTTCTTT.

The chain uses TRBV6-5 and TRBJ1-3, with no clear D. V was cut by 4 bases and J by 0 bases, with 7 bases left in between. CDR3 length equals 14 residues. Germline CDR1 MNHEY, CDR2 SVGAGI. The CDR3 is CASSSVSSGNTIYF. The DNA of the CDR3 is TGTGCCAGCAGTTCCGTTAGCTCTGGAAACACCATATATTTT.

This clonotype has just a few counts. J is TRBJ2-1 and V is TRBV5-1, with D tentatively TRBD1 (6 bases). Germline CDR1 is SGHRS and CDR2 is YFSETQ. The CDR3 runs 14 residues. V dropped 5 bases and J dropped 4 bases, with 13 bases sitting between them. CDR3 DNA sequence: TGCGCCAGCAGTCAAGGGGGATGGTACAATGAGCAGTTCTTC. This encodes CASSQGGWYNEQFF.

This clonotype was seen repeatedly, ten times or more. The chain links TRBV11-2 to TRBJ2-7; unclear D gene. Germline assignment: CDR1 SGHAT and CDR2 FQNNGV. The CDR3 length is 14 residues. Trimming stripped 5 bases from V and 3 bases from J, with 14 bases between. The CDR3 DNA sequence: TGTGCCAGCAGCCCCCGGTCGGATTTCTACGAGCAGTACTTC. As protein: CASSPRSDFYEQYF.

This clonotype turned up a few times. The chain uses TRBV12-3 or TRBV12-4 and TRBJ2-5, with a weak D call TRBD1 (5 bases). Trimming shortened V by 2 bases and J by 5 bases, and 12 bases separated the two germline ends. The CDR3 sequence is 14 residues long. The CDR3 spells CASSLYPGRETQYF. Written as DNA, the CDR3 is TGTGCCAGCAGTTTATACCCAGGGCGGGAGACCCAGTACTTC.

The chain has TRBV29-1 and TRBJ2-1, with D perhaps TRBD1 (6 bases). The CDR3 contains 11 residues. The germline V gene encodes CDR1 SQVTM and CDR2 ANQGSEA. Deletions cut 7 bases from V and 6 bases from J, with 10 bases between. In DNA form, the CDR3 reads TGCAGCGGGGGACAAGTCAATGAGCAGTTCTTC. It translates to CSGGQVNEQFF.

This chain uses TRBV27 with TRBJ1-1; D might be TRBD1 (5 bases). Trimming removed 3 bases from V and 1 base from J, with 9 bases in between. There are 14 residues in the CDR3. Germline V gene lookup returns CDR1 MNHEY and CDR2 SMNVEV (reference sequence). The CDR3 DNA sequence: TGTGCCAGCAGTTTTAGGCAGGGGAACACTGAAGCTTTCTTT. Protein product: CASSFRQGNTEAFF.

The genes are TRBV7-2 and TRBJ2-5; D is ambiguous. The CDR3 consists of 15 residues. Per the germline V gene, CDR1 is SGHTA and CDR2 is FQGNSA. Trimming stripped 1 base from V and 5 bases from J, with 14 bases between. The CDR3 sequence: CASSLDLLTGETQYF. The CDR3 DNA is TGTGCCAGCAGCTTAGATCTGTTGACGGGCGAGACCCAGTACTTC. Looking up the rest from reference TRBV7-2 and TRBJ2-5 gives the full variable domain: GAGVSQSPSNKVTEKGKDVELRCDPISGHTALYWYRQSLGQGLEFLIYFQGNSAPDKSGLPSDRFSAERTGGSVSTLTIQRTQQEDSAVYLCASSLDLLTGETQYFGPGTRLLVL.

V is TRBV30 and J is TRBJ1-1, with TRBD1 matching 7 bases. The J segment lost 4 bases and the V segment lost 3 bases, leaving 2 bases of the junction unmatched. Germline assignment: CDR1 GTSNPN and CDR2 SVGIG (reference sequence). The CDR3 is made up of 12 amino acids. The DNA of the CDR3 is TGTGCCTGGAGCAGGGGGGCCACTGAAGCTTTCTTT. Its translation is CAWSRGATEAFF. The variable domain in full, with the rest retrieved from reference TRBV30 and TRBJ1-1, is SQTIHQWPATLVQPVGSPLSLECTVEGTSNPNLYWYRQAAGRGLQLLFYSVGIGQISSEVPQNLSASRPQDRQFILSSKKLLLSDSGFYLCAWSRGATEAFFGQGTRLTVV.

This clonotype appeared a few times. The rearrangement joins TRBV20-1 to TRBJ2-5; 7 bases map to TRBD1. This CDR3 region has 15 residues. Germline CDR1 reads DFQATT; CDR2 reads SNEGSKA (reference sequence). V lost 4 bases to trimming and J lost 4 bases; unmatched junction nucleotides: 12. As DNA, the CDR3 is TGCAGTGCTACACGGACAGGCCACGGCGGAGAGACCCAGTACTTC. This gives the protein CSATRTGHGGETQYF.

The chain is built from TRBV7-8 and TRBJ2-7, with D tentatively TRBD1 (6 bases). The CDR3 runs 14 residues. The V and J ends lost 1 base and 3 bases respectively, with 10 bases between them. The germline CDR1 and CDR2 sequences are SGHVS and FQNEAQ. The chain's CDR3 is CASSLGHRDYEQYF. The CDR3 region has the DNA TGTGCCAGCAGCTTAGGTCACAGGGACTACGAGCAGTACTTC. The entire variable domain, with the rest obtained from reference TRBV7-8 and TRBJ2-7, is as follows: GAGVSQSPRYKVAKRGQDVALRCDPISGHVSLFWYQQALGQGPEFLTYFQNEAQLDKSGLPSDRFFAERPEGSVSTLKIQRTQQEDSAVYLCASSLGHRDYEQYFGPGTRLTVT.

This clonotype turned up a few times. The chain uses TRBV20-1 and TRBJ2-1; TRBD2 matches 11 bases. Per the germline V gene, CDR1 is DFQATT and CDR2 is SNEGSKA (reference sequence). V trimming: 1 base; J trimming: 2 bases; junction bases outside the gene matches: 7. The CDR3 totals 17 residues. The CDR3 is CSARAITSGGTYNEQFF. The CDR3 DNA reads TGCAGTGCTAGAGCCATTACTAGCGGGGGAACCTACAATGAGCAGTTCTTC.

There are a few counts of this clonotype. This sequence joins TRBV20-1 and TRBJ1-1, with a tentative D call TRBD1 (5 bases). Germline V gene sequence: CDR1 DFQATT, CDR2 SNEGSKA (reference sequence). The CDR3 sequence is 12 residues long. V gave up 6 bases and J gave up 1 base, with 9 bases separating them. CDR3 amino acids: CSARVPNTEAFF. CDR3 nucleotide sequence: TGCAGTGCCAGGGTACCGAACACTGAAGCTTTCTTT.

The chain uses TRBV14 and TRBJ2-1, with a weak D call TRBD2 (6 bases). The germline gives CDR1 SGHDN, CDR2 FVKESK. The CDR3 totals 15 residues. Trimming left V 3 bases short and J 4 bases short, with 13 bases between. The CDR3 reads CASSQSAGNYNEQFF. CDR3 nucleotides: TGTGCCAGCAGCCAGTCGGCGGGGAATTACAATGAGCAGTTCTTC.

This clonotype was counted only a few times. The CDR3 reads CASSPLLSGGAYNEQFF. The CDR3 region has the DNA TGTGCCAGCAGCCCCTTGTTAAGCGGGGGAGCTTACAATGAGCAGTTCTTC. The V call is TRBV5-6, the J call TRBJ2-1; 8 bases line up with TRBD2. The V gene's germline CDR1 is SGHDT and CDR2 YYEEEE. This CDR3 comprises 17 residues. V lost 4 bases to trimming and J lost 4 bases; unmatched junction nucleotides: 13. The whole variable domain, filled in from reference TRBV5-6 and TRBJ2-1, reads DAGVTQSPTHLIKTRGQQVTLRCSPKSGHDTVSWYQQALGQGPQFIFQYYEEEERQRGNFPDRFSGHQFPNYSSELNVNALLLGDSALYLCASSPLLSGGAYNEQFFGPGTRLTVL.

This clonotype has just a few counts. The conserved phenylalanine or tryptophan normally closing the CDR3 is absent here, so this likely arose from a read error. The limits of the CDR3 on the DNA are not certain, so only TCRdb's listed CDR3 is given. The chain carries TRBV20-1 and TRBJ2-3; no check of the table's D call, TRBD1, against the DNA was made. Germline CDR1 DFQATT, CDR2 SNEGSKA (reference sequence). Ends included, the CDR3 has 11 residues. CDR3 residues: CSARDGAVSEI.

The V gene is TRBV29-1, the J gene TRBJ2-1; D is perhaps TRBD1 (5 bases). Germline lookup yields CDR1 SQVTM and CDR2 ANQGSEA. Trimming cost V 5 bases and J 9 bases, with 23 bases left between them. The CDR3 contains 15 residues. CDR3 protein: CSVNSGIAHSGEQFF. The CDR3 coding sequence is TGCAGCGTTAACTCAGGGATCGCCCATTCGGGTGAGCAGTTCTTC.